This T cell receptor (beta chain) was identified during a study of shared clonotypes between healthy human individuals. In the naive CD8 group, cells lacked CD45RO and were positively selected for CCR7, so terminally differentiated effector memory CD45RA+ cells were left out. Germline V lookup: CDR1 LGHNA, CDR2 YSLEER. V lost 4 bases to trimming and J lost 8 bases; unmatched junction nucleotides: 6. The CDR3 is made up of 15 amino acids. Assay used: immunoSEQ multiplex PCR; TCRdb lists only in-frame clones, some missing. The repertoire consists of about 2.1 million clones, with roughly 91% occurring once and the leading ten covering roughly 1.7%.

The chain couples TRBV4-3 to TRBJ2-1; 12 bases line up with TRBD1. The TCR originated in a man aged 18 to 29 in good health. Some clones in this sample may be carry-over from other donors' samples. What was sequenced was naive CD8+ T cells from PBMCs. In DNA, the CDR3 is TGCGCCAGCAGCCTCCGGGACAGGGGGCTCCATGAGCAGTTCTTC. Protein: CASSLRDRGLHEQFF.